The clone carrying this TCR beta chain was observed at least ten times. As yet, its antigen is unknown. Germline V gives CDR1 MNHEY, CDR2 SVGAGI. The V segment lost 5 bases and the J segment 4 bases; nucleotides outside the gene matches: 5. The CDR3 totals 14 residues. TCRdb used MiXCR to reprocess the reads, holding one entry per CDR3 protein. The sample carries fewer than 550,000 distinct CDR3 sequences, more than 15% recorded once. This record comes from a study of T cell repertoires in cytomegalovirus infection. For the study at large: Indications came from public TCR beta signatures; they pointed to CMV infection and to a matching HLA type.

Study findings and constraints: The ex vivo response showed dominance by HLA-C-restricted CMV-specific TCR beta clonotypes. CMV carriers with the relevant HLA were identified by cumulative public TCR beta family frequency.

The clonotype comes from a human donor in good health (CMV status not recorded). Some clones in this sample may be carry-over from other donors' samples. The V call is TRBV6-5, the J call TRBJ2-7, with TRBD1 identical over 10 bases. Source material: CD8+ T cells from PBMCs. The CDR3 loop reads CASSATGGGYEQYF. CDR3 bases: TGTGCCAGCAGTGCGACAGGGGGCGGGTACGAGCAGTACTTC.